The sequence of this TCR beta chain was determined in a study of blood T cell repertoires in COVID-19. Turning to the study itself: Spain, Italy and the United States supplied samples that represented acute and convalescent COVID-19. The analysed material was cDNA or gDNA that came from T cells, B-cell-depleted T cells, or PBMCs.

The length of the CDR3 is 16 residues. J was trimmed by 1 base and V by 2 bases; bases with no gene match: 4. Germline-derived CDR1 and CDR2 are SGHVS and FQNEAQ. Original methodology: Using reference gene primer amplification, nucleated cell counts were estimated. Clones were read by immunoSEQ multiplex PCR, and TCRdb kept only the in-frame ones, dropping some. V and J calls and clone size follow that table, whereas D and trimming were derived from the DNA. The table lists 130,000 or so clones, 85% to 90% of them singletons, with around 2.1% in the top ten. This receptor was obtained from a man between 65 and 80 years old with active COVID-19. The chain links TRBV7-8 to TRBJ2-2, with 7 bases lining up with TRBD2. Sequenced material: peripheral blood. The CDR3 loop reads CASSLRTSVNTGELFF. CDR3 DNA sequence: TGTGCCAGCAGCTTAAGGACTAGTGTGAACACCGGGGAGCTGTTTTTT.